This T cell receptor (beta chain) came from a study of kidney transplant recipient with SARS-CoV-2 infection. Each CDR3 protein is one row after TCRdb ran MiXCR on the reads. The sample has roughly 250,000 distinct CDR3 sequences, less than 35% seen once; the top ten hold nearly 7.5%. Looked up from germline, CDR1 is KGHSH and CDR2 is LQKENI. The CDR3 runs 15 residues. Trimming took off 3 bases at V and 8 bases at J, with 19 bases between the two ends. Regarding this clonotype: A much bigger clone sits one base away, suggesting this may be a read error. Because the CDR3 is missing its conserved closing phenylalanine or tryptophan, this is likely a read error.

Material: a blood sample, obtained at baseline and on day 111 from a kidney transplant recipient. The source is a young adult male patient who had COVID-19 and was a kidney transplant recipient. Some T cells may possibly be graft donor cells. The genes are TRBV18 and TRBJ1-2; perhaps TRBD1 as D (5 bases). CDR3 amino acids: CASSPPGGDLRGYTL. The CDR3 nucleotides are TGTGCCAGCTCACCTCCGGGAGGGGACTTGCGAGGCTACACCCTC.